Below, 26 T cell receptor beta chains from the same sample are listed, as sequenced in a study of T cells in Graves' hyperthyroidism and ophthalmopathy. RNA transcripts gave rise to amplified TCR beta CDR3 regions. When the TCR CDR3 underwent first-round RT-PCR, the HTBI primer set was used. One entry per CDR3 protein, called by TCRdb with MiXCR from the multiplex PCR reads. The sample lists 490,000 or so distinct CDR3 sequences, roughly 21% occurring once. Sequencing input: blood. The receptors stem from a man in his forties with Graves' ophthalmopathy.

This chain links TRBV9 with TRBJ2-1; weak D call: TRBD1 (7 bases). The length of the CDR3 is 18 residues. V was pared by 3 bases and J by 2 bases, with 21 bases between. Germline V gene lookup returns CDR1 SGDLS and CDR2 YYNGEE. The CDR3 sequence: CASSGPSGAGGPYNEQFF. CDR3 nucleotide sequence: TGTGCCAGCAGCGGTCCTTCGGGGGCAGGGGGTCCCTACAATGAGCAGTTCTTC.

There are a few counts of this clonotype. The chain combines TRBV20-1 with TRBJ2-7, with 8 bases lining up with TRBD1. Per the germline V gene, CDR1 is DFQATT and CDR2 is SNEGSKA (reference sequence). This CDR3 is built from 13 residues. With V trimmed by 6 bases and J by 5 bases, 9 bases remained unmatched. Here the CDR3 DNA reads TGCAGTGCCCAAGGACAGGGTATTGACGAGCAGTACTTC. Its translation: CSAQGQGIDEQYF.

This clonotype has just a few counts. The gene calls are TRBV6-5 and TRBJ1-2, with D uncertain. V was pared by 2 bases and J by 7 bases, with 11 bases between. Germline loops: CDR1 MNHEY, CDR2 SVGAGI. The CDR3 contains 13 residues. CDR3 DNA: TGTGCCAGCAGTTACGGGCAGTTTCTTGGCTACACCTTC. The encoded protein is CASSYGQFLGYTF.

This clonotype was picked up many times. This sequence joins TRBV27 and TRBJ2-3; D could derive from TRBD1 or TRBD2 (5 bases each). V was pared by 1 base and J by 2 bases, with 10 bases between. Per germline, CDR1 MNHEY and CDR2 SMNVEV (reference sequence). There are 15 residues in the CDR3. The CDR3 spells CASSLFQGATDTQYF. The CDR3 nucleotides are TGTGCCAGCAGTTTATTCCAGGGAGCCACAGATACGCAGTATTTT.

The sample holds a few counts of this clonotype. V usage is TRBV5-4 and J usage is TRBJ2-3; TRBD2 agrees at 14 bases. The germline V gene encodes CDR1 SGHNT and CDR2 YYREEE (reference sequence). The CDR3 extends over 16 amino acids. V lost 4 bases, J lost 3 bases, and 4 bases stayed unmatched. In DNA, the CDR3 is TGTGCCAGCAGCATTGGACTAGCGGGGGGAACAGATACGCAGTATTTT. As protein: CASSIGLAGGTDTQYF.

The V and J genes are TRBV4-3 and TRBJ2-7, with D perhaps TRBD1 (5 bases). Per the germline V gene, CDR1 is LGHNA and CDR2 is YSLEER. The V end lost 5 bases, the J end lost 2 bases, and 13 bases lay between the germline ends. The CDR3 sequence is 14 residues long. The DNA for the CDR3 is TGCGCCAGCAGCGCCTCACAGGTAACCTACGAGCAGTACTTC. Translation: CASSASQVTYEQYF.

In its sample, this clonotype was seen a few times. V is TRBV18 and J is TRBJ2-2, with 8 bases identical to TRBD2. Germline loops: CDR1 KGHSH, CDR2 LQKENI. This CDR3 is built from 17 residues. Trimming removed 1 base from V and 4 bases from J; junction bases left unmatched: 8. The CDR3 loop reads CASSPLLSGTSTGELFF. CDR3 coding DNA: TGTGCCAGCTCACCACTTCTTAGCGGGACGAGCACCGGGGAGCTGTTTTTT.

This clonotype was seen a few times. This rearrangement joins TRBV30 to TRBJ1-6; weak D call: TRBD1 (5 bases). The V and J ends lost 4 bases and 7 bases respectively, with 11 bases between them. The length of the CDR3 is 13 residues. Germline values: CDR1 GTSNPN, CDR2 SVGIG (reference sequence). This chain's CDR3 is CAWTGRKNSPLHF. The CDR3 region has the DNA TGTGCCTGGACAGGGAGGAAGAATTCACCCCTCCACTTT. Together with reference TRBV30 and TRBJ1-6, the CDR3 gives the full variable domain: SQTIHQWPATLVQPVGSPLSLECTVEGTSNPNLYWYRQAAGRGLQLLFYSVGIGQISSEVPQNLSASRPQDRQFILSSKKLLLSDSGFYLCAWTGRKNSPLHFGNGTRLTVT.

The rearrangement uses TRBV6-1 and TRBJ1-5; TRBD1 matches at 7 bases. V dropped 6 bases and J dropped 0; count of bases not matched to a gene: 5. The CDR3 totals 15 residues. Germline V gives CDR1 MNHNS, CDR2 SASEGT. The CDR3 sequence: CASRVQGISNQPQHF. Written as DNA, the CDR3 is TGTGCCAGCAGAGTACAGGGGATTAGCAATCAGCCCCAGCATTTT.

This clonotype was seen at least ten times. V is TRBV3-1 and J is TRBJ2-3; D remains ambiguous. The V and J ends lost 1 base and 4 bases respectively, with 9 bases between them. Germline CDR1 reads LGHDT; CDR2 reads YNNKEL (reference sequence). This CDR3 has 14 amino acids. This CDR3 reads CASSQGLGADTQYF. The CDR3, as DNA: TGTGCCAGCAGCCAAGGACTTGGGGCAGATACGCAGTATTTT.

There are a few counts of this clonotype. The rearrangement links TRBV2 to TRBJ1-1, with unresolved D. The germline gives CDR1 SNHLY, CDR2 FYNNEI. The CDR3 extends over 12 amino acids. V lost 4 bases, J lost 4 bases, and 7 bases lay in between. The CDR3 DNA reads TGTGCCAGCAGTGTCAGTTTCACTGAAGCTTTCTTT. Encoded protein: CASSVSFTEAFF.

The rearrangement links TRBV7-3 to TRBJ2-1; D might be TRBD2 (5 bases). Germline CDR1 SGHTA, CDR2 FQGTGA. Trimming left V 5 bases short and J 3 bases short, with 8 bases between. There are 13 residues in the CDR3. Here the CDR3 DNA reads TGTGCCAGCAGCGTCACTAGCTACAATGAGCAGTTCTTC. Translating it yields CASSVTSYNEQFF.

CDR3: CASSHTGNQPQHF. In nucleotides, the CDR3 is TGTGCCAGCAGCCACACAGGGAATCAGCCCCAGCATTTT. The chain carries TRBV3-1 and TRBJ1-5; D is possibly TRBD1 (6 bases). V was trimmed by 3 bases and J by 4 bases, leaving 7 bases between them. The CDR3 runs to 13 residues. CDR1 is LGHDT and CDR2 is YNNKEL in the germline V gene (reference sequence).

The chain carries TRBV9 and TRBJ2-6; no reliable D call. The germline CDR1 and CDR2 sequences are SGDLS and YYNGEE. Deletions cut 0 bases from V and 0 bases from J, with 13 bases between. The CDR3 covers 18 residues. CDR3 residues: CASSVGGFFGSGANVLTF. CDR3 nucleotide sequence: TGTGCCAGCAGCGTAGGGGGATTCTTCGGCTCTGGGGCCAACGTCCTGACTTTC.

In its sample, this clonotype was seen many times. A junction boundary mismatches the germline segment, possibly from a read error. This rearrangement joins TRBV7-9 to TRBJ1-1; D remains ambiguous. This CDR3 region has 14 residues. The V gene's germline CDR1 is SEHNR and CDR2 FQNEAQ (reference sequence). CDR3: CASSLEGMNAEAFF. Here the CDR3 DNA reads TGTGCCAGCAGCCTCGAAGGTATGAACGCTGAAGCTTTCTTT.

As to this clonotype: It may be a read error: a sequence one base away is much more abundant. V usage is TRBV3-1 and J usage is TRBJ2-7; TRBD2 matches at 11 bases. The CDR3 runs 15 residues. Germline CDR1 is LGHDT and CDR2 is YNNKEL (reference sequence). The CDR3 spells CASSQATSGTYKQYF. CDR3 DNA: TGTGCCAGCAGCCAAGCGACTAGCGGGACCTACAAGCAGTACTTC.

This clonotype was recorded at least ten times. V usage is TRBV7-9 and J usage is TRBJ2-5; TRBD2 is a possible D gene (5 bases). The CDR3 consists of 13 residues. The germline CDR1 and CDR2 sequences are SEHNR and FQNEAQ (reference sequence). V lost 5 bases, J lost 5 bases, and 12 bases lay in between. Written as DNA, the CDR3 is TGTGCCAGCAGCATGGAGGTTGGGGAGACCCAGTACTTC. Protein: CASSMEVGETQYF.

Note on this clonotype: This CDR3 is missing its conserved last phenylalanine or tryptophan, likely due to a read error. V and J are TRBV5-4 and TRBJ2-2; D possibly matches TRBD1 or TRBD2 (5 bases each). CDR3 length: 14 residues. The V and J ends lost 4 bases and 3 bases respectively, with 10 bases between them. Germline V gene lookup returns CDR1 SGHNT and CDR2 YYREEE (reference sequence). As DNA, the CDR3 is TGTGCCAGCAGCCAAGGGACGGACACCGGGGAGCTGTTTCTT. This codes for CASSQGTDTGELFL.

In this sample, this clonotype turned up a few times. J is TRBJ2-6 and V is TRBV30; D is unresolved. The V and J ends lost 4 bases and 3 bases respectively, with 16 bases between them. CDR3 length equals 16 residues. CDR1 and CDR2 from the germline V gene are GTSNPN and SVGIG (reference sequence). The CDR3 is CAWKTNRVIGANVLTF. The CDR3 DNA reads TGTGCCTGGAAAACGAACAGAGTTATTGGGGCCAACGTCCTGACTTTC.

The chain couples TRBV27 to TRBJ2-7; either TRBD1 or TRBD2 may supply D (5 bases each). The CDR3 is 14 residues long. The germline V gene has CDR1 MNHEY and CDR2 SMNVEV (reference sequence). The V end lost 5 bases, the J end lost 1 base, and 12 bases lay between the germline ends. The CDR3 DNA reads as TGTGCCAGCAGTACTCGGGACGGATCCTACGAGCAGTACTTC. As protein: CASSTRDGSYEQYF.

The chain links TRBV5-5 to TRBJ2-7; 10 bases match TRBD1. Germline CDR1 SGHKS, CDR2 YYEKEE (reference sequence). The CDR3 consists of 14 residues. J was trimmed by 5 bases and V by 2 bases; bases with no gene match: 4. DNA of the CDR3: TGTGCCAGCAGCTTAACCGGGACAGGGGACGAGCAGTACTTC. Residues: CASSLTGTGDEQYF.

A note on this clonotype: A junction end diverges from the germline sequence, so it may reflect a read error. V usage is TRBV7-9 and J usage is TRBJ2-7; D unresolved. The CDR3 spans 11 residues. Germline V lookup: CDR1 SEHNR, CDR2 FQNEAQ (reference sequence). CDR3 amino acids: CAGSISYEQYF. The CDR3 coding sequence is TGTGCCGGCAGCATCAGCTACGAGCAGTACTTC.

Many counts were recorded for this clonotype. V is TRBV20-1 and J is TRBJ2-7; TRBD2 matches at 12 bases. This CDR3 has 16 residues. The V and J ends lost 3 bases and 3 bases, in that order; junction bases with no gene match: 9. The germline gives CDR1 DFQATT, CDR2 SNEGSKA (reference sequence). CDR3 sequence reads: CSARELAGGPFYEQYF. CDR3 nucleotides: TGCAGTGCTAGGGAGCTAGCGGGAGGGCCCTTCTACGAGCAGTACTTC.

Ten or more counts support this clonotype. The chain recombines TRBV7-2 with TRBJ2-3; the D is unclear. CDR1 is SGHTA and CDR2 is FQGNSA in the germline V gene. Trimming pared 1 base from V and 4 bases from J, leaving 9 bases between. This CDR3 is built from 14 residues. CDR3 protein: CASSLGGRADTQYF. CDR3 nucleotides: TGTGCCAGCAGCTTAGGGGGTCGCGCAGATACGCAGTATTTT.

The rearrangement links TRBV30 to TRBJ2-5; 11 positions agree with TRBD2. Germline assignment: CDR1 GTSNPN and CDR2 SVGIG (reference sequence). This CDR3 has 15 residues. J lost 1 base, V lost 1 base, and 2 bases had no gene match. The CDR3 region has the DNA TGTGCCTGGAGTGGGCTAGCGGGGGGCCAAGAGACCCAGTACTTC. This encodes CAWSGLAGGQETQYF.

The table lists this clonotype with many counts. The rearrangement links TRBV12-3 or TRBV12-4 to TRBJ2-1, with D maybe TRBD1 (6 bases). The CDR3 extends over 15 amino acids. V was trimmed by 6 bases and J by 3 bases, leaving 15 bases between them. The CDR3 sequence: CASSQGPSSYNEQFF. The CDR3 bases are TGTGCCAGCAGCCAGGGGCCATCCAGCTACAATGAGCAGTTCTTC.